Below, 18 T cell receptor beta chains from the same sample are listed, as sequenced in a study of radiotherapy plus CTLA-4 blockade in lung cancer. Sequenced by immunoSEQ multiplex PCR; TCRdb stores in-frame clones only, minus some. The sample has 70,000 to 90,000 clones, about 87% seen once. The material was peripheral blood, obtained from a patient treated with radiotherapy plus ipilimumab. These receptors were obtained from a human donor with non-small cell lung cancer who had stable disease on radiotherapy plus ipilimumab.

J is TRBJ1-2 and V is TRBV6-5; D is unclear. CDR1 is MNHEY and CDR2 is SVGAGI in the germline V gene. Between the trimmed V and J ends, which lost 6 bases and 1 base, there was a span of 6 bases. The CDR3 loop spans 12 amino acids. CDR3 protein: CASRRLNYGYTF. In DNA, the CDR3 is TGTGCCAGCAGACGGCTTAACTATGGCTACACCTTC.

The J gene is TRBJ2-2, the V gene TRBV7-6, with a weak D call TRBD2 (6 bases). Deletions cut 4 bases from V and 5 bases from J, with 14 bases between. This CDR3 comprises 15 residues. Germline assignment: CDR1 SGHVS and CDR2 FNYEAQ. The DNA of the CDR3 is TGTGCCAGCAGCTCCGTCAGGAGCGGGACCGGGGAGCTGTTTTTT. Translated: CASSSVRSGTGELFF.

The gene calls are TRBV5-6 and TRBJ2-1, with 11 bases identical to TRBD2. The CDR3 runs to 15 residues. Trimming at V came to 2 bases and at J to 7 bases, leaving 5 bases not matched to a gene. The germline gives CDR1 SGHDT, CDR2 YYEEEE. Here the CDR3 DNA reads TGTGCCAGCAGCTTCTGGCTAGCGGGGGGTAATGAGCAGTTCTTC. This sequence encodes CASSFWLAGGNEQFF. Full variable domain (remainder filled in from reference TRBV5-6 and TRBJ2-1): DAGVTQSPTHLIKTRGQQVTLRCSPKSGHDTVSWYQQALGQGPQFIFQYYEEEERQRGNFPDRFSGHQFPNYSSELNVNALLLGDSALYLCASSFWLAGGNEQFFGPGTRLTVL.

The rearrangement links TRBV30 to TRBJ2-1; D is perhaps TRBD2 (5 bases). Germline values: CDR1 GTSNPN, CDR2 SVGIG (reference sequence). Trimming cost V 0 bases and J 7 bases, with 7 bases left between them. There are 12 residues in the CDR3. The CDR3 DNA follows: TGTGCCTGGAGTGTATGGGAGAATGAGCAGTTCTTC. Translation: CAWSVWENEQFF.

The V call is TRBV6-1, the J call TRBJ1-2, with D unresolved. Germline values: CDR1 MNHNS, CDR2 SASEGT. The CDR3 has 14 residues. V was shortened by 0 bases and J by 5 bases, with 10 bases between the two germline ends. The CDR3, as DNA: TGTGCCAGCAGTGAAGCGTTTCGGGGATATGGCTACACCTTC. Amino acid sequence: CASSEAFRGYGYTF.

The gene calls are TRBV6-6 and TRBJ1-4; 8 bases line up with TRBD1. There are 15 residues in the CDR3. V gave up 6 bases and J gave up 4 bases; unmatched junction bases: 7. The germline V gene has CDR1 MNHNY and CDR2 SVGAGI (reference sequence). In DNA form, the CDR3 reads TGTGCCAGCAGATCGTACAGGGGGGGTAATGAAAAACTGTTTTTT. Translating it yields CASRSYRGGNEKLFF.

The CDR3 bases are TGTGCCAGCAGCTTCGGGGGGACGCTCACCTACGAGCAGTACTTC. Protein: CASSFGGTLTYEQYF. The V and J genes are TRBV7-8 and TRBJ2-7; 7 positions agree with TRBD2. The CDR3 is made up of 15 amino acids. CDR1 SGHVS and CDR2 FQNEAQ come from the germline V gene. Losses at the gene ends were 3 bases for V and 2 bases for J; bases not matched to a gene: 7.

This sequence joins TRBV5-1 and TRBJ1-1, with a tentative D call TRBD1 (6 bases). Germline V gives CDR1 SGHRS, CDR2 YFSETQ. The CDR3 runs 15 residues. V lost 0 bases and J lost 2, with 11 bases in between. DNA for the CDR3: TGCGCCAGCAGCTTGGCCGGACAGACCAACACTGAAGCTTTCTTT. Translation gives CASSLAGQTNTEAFF.

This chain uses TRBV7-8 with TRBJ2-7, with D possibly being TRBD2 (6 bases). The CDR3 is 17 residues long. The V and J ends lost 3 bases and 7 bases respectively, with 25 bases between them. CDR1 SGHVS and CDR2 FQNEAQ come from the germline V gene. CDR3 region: CASSLRLSGVQNGEQYF. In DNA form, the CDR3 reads TGTGCCAGCAGCTTGAGATTGTCGGGGGTCCAAAATGGGGAGCAGTACTTC.

For the CDR3, the DNA is TGTGCCAGCAGCCAAGATCTCTCAGGAAACACCATATATTTT. Translation: CASSQDLSGNTIYF. The chain combines TRBV14 with TRBJ1-3; D is unclear. CDR1 and CDR2 from the germline V gene are SGHDN and FVKESK. V was cut by 0 bases and J by 4 bases, with 7 bases left in between. The CDR3 has 14 residues.

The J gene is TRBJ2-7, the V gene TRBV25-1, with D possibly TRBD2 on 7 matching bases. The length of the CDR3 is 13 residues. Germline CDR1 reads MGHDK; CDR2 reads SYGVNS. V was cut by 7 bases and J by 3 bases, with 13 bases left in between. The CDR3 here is CASKGGGYYEQYF. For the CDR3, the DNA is TGTGCCAGCAAGGGGGGGGGATACTACGAGCAGTACTTC.

The CDR3 nucleotides read TGTGCCAGCAGGGGGGACAGCCTTAATCAGCCCCAGCATTTT. Residues: CASRGDSLNQPQHF. V gene TRBV6-5 combines with J gene TRBJ1-5; 7 nucleotides match TRBD1. The CDR3 length is 14 residues. The germline CDR1 and CDR2 sequences are MNHEY and SVGAGI. V shed 6 bases and J 4 bases; nucleotides not matched to a gene: 6.

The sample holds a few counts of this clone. In DNA form, the CDR3 reads TGTGCCATCAGTGAGTCGGGGATTTTCTACGAGCAGTACTTC. This translates into CAISESGIFYEQYF. V gene TRBV10-3 combines with J gene TRBJ2-7; no clear D. Trimming shortened V by 0 bases and J by 3 bases, and 9 bases separated the two germline ends. CDR3 length equals 14 residues. From germline, CDR1 is ENHRY and CDR2 SYGVKD.

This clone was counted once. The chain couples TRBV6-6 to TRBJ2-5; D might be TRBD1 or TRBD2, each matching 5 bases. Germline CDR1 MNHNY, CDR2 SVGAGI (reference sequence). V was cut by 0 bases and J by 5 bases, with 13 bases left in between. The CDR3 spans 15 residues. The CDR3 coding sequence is TGTGCCAGCAGTTACTCAATCGGGGCAGGGGAGACCCAGTACTTC. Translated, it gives CASSYSIGAGETQYF.

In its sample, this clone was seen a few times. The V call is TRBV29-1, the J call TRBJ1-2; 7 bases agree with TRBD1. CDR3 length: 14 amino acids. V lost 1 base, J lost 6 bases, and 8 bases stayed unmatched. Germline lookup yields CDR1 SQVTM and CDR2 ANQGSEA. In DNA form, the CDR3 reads TGCAGCGTTGAAGGGGGGAGGGGGCGAGATGGCTACACCTTC. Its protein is CSVEGGRGRDGYTF.

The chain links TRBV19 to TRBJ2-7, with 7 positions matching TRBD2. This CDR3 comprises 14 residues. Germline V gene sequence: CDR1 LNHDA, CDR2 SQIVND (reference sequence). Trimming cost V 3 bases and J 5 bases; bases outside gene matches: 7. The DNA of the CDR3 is TGTGCCAGTAGTATGACTAGCTTCTCGGACGAGCAGTACTTC. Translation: CASSMTSFSDEQYF. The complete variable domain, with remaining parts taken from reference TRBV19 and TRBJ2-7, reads DGGITQSPKYLFRKEGQNVTLSCEQNLNHDAMYWYRQDPGQGLRLIYYSQIVNDFQKGDIAEGYSVSREKKESFPLTVTSAQKNPTAFYLCASSMTSFSDEQYFGPGTRLTVT.

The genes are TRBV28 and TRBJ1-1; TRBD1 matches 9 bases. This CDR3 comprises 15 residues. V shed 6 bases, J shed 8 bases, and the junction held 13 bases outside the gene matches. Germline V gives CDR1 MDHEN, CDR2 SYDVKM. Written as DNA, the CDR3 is TGTGCCAGCAGACTACAGGGGGCGAGTCCGTCCGAAGCTTTCTTT. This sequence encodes CASRLQGASPSEAFF.

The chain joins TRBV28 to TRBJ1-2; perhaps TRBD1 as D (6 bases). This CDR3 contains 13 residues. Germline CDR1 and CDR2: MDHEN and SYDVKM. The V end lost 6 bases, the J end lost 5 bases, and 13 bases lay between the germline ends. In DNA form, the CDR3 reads TGTGCCAGCAGGTCCACAGGGACATATGGCTACACCTTC. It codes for CASRSTGTYGYTF.